This section outlines one T cell receptor beta chain sequence together with its context. The sample is drawn from a study of blood T cell repertoires in COVID-19. Study details: Nucleic acid was either cDNA or gDNA, and it came from T cells, B-cell-depleted T cells, or PBMCs.

V shed 2 bases and J 1 base; nucleotides not matched to a gene: 3. This CDR3 has 15 residues. Per the germline V gene, CDR1 is MNHEY and CDR2 is SVGEGT. Sequencing used immunoSEQ multiplex PCR; TCRdb keeps in-frame clones, though not all of them. The table lists a few hundred thousand clones, roughly nine tenths of them singletons. The origin of this receptor is an older man with acute or convalescent COVID-19. V usage is TRBV6-2 or TRBV6-3 and J usage is TRBJ1-1; 8 positions match TRBD1. The sample was peripheral blood. The CDR3 is CASSYPGQENTEAFF. CDR3 sequence (DNA): TGTGCCAGCAGTTACCCGGGACAGGAGAACACTGAAGCTTTCTTT.